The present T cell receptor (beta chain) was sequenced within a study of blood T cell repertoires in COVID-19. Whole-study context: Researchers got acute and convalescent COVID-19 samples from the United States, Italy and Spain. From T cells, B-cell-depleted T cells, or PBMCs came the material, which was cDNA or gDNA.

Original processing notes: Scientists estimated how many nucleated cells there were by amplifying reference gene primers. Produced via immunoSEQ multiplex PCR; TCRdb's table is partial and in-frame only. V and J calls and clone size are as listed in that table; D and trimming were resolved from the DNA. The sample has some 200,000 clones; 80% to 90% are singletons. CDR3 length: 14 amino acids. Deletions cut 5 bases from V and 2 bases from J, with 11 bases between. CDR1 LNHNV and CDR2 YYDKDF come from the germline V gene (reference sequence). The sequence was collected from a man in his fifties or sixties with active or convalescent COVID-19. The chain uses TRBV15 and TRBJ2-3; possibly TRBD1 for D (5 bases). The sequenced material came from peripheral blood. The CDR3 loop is CATSGAAITDTQYF. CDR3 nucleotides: TGTGCCACCAGCGGGGCAGCGATCACAGATACGCAGTATTTT.